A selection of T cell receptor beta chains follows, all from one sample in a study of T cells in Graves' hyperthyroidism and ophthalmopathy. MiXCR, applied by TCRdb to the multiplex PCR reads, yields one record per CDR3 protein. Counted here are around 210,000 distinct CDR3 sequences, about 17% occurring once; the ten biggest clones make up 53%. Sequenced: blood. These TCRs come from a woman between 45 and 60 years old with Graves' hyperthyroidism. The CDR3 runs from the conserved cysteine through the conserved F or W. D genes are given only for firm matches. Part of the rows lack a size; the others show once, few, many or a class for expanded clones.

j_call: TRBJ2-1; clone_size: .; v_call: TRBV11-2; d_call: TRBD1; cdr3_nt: TGTGCCAGCAGCCAAACAGGGGGCTGGGAGCAGTTCTTC; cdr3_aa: CASSQTGGWEQFF
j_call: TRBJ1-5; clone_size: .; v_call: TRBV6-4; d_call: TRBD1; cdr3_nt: TGTGCCTTACGACAGGGGTTGTATAGCAATCAGCCCCAGCATTTT; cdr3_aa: CALRQGLYSNQPQHF
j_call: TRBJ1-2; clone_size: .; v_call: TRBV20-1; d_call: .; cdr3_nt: TGCAGTGCTAGACCTTCGTCCGGGGGTGGCTACACCTTC; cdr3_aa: CSARPSSGGGYTF
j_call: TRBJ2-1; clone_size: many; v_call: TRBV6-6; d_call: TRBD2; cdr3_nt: TGTGCCAGCAGTTACCCCCAAGCGGGAGGGCCTAACAATGAGCAGTTCTTC; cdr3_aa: CASSYPQAGGPNNEQFF
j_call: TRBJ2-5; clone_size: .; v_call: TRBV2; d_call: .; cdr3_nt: TGTGCCAGCAGTGAAGCGCGTGCCTGGGTATGGTACTTC; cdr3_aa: CASSEARAWVWYF
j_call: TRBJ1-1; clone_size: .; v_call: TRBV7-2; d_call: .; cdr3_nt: TGTGCCAGCAGCTTAACCGGGTTTTTGACTGAAGCTTTCTTT; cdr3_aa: CASSLTGFLTEAFF
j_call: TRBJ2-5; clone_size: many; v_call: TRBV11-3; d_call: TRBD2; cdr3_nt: TGTGCCAGCAGCTTGGGCTTTCAGCGGGAGGGAGGGGAGACCCAGTACTTC; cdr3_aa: CASSLGFQREGGETQYF
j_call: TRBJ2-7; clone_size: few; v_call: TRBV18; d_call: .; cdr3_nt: TGTGCCAGCTCACCGGATCAGGGCGAGCAGTACTTC; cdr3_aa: CASSPDQGEQYF
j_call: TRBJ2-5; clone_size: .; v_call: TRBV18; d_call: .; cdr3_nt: TGTGCCAGCTCACCACGTCAAGGGAAGACCCAGTACTTC; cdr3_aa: CASSPRQGKTQYF
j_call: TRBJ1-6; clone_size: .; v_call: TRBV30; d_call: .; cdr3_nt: TGTGCCTGGAGTGTACAAGCGACCGCCGGTTCACCCCTCCACTTT; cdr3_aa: CAWSVQATAGSPLHF
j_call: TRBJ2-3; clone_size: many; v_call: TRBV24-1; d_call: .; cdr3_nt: TGTGCCACCAGTGAGGGGGCAACGCGCACAGATACGCAGTATTTT; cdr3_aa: CATSEGATRTDTQYF
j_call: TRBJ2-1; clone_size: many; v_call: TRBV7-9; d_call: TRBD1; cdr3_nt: TGTGCCAGCAGCTTTCGGACAGGGGGCAATGAGCAGTTCTTC; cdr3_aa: CASSFRTGGNEQFF
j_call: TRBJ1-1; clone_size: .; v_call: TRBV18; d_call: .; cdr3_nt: TGTGCCAGCTCAGACGGGACGCCCCCTGAAGCTTTCTTT; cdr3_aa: CASSDGTPPEAFF
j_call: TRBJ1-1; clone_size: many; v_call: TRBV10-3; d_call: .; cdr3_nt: TGTGCCGTCCGACACCCGATGAACACTGAAGCTTTCTTT; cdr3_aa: CAVRHPMNTEAFF
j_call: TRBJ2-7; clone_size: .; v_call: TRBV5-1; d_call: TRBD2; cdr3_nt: TGCGCCAGCAGCATGGATGGCGGGAGTCCCTACGAGCAGTACTTC; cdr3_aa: CASSMDGGSPYEQYF
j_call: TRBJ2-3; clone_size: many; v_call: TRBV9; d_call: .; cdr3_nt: TGTGCCAGCAGCAAGACAGGACGCGGGAGCACAGATACGCAGTATTTT; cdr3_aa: CASSKTGRGSTDTQYF
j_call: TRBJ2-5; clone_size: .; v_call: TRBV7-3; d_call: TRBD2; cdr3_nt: TGTGCCAGCAGCGGGGGGGGGACCGAGACCCAGTACTTC; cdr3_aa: CASSGGGTETQYF
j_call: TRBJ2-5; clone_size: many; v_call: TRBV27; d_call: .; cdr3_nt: TGTGCCAGCAGTACGAGACACTCGGGGCCGGAGACCCAGTACTTC; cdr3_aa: CASSTRHSGPETQYF
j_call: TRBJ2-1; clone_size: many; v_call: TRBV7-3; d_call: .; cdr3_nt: TGTGCCAGCAGCTTAATCGGAGTTGGGGGCAATGAGCAGTTCTTC; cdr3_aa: CASSLIGVGGNEQFF
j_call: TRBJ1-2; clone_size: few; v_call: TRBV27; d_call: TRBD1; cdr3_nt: TGTGCCAGCAGGACAAACAGGGGCGAGGACTATGGCTACACCTTC; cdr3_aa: CASRTNRGEDYGYTF
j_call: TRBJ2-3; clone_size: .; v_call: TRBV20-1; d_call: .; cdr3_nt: TGCAGTGCTACAGGGGCCGTCTCGACCGATACGCAGTATTTT; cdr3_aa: CSATGAVSTDTQYF
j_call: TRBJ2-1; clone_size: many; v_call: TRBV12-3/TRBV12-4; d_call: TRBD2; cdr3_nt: TGTGCCAGCAGTTTTGGGACTAGCGGGAAGACCAAGATGGATGAGCAGTTCTTC; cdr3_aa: CASSFGTSGKTKMDEQFF
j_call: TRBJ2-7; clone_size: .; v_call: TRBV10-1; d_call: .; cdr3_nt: TGCGCCAGCAGGAAAGCGGAAAGTTTTTCCCACGAGCAGTACTTC; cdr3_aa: CASRKAESFSHEQYF
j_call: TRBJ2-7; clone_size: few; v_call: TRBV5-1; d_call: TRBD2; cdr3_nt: TGCGCCAGCAGCTTGGGTCCTAGCGGGGGCTCCTACGAGCAGTACTTC; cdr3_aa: CASSLGPSGGSYEQYF
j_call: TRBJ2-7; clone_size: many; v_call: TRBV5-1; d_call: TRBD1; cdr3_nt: TGCGCCAGCAGCCCCGGGACAGGGATCACTAGTGGCTCCGAGCAGTACTTC; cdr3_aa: CASSPGTGITSGSEQYF
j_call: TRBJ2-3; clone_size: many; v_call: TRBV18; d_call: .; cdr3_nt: TGTGCCAGCTCACCGAAGACTGCCAGCAGAGCAGATACGCAGTATTTT; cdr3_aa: CASSPKTASRADTQYF
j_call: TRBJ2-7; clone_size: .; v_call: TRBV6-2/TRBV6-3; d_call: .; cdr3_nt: TGTGCCAGCAGTAAAAAAGACGAGCAGTACTTC; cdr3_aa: CASSKKDEQYF
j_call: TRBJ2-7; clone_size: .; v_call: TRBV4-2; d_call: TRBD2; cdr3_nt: TGTGCCAGCAGCCAGGCCGGGACTAGCGATTACGAGCAGTACTTC; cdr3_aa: CASSQAGTSDYEQYF
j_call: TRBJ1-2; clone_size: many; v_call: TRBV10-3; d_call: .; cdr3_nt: TGTGCCATCACGGTCGGGGATGGCTACACCTTC; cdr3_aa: CAITVGDGYTF
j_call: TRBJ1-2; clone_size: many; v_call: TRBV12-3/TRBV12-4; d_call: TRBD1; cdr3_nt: TGTGCCAGCAGCCCCGGACAGGGAAGAGGCTACACCTTC; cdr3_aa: CASSPGQGRGYTF
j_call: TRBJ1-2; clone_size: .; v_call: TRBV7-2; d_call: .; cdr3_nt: TGTGCCAGCAGCTTACCTCAGGGTTTTGGCTACACCTTC; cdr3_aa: CASSLPQGFGYTF
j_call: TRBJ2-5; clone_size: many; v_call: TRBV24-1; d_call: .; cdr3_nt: TGTGCCACCAGTGAGCGGGAGACCCAGTACTTC; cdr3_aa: CATSERETQYF
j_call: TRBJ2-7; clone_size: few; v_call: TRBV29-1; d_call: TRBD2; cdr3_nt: TGCAGCGCGGGGGGACCGCCACCCTACGAGCAGTACTTC; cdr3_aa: CSAGGPPPYEQYF
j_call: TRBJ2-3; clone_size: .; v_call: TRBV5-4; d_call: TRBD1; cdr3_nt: TGTGCCAGCAGCTCACAGGGGGAAGTAACAGATACGCAGTATTTT; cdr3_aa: CASSSQGEVTDTQYF
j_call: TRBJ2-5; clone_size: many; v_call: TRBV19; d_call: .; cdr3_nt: TGTGCCAGTAGTGTCGGACGGATCCAAGAGACCCAGTACTTC; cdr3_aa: CASSVGRIQETQYF
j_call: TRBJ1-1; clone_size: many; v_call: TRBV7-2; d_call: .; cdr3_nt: TGTGCCAGCAGCTTAGCTTTAGTGAACACTGAAGCTTTCTTT; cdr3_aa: CASSLALVNTEAFF
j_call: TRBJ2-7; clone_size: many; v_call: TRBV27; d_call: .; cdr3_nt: TGTGCCAGCAGTTTATCTGGGGGCTTATCCTACGAGCAGTACTTC; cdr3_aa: CASSLSGGLSYEQYF
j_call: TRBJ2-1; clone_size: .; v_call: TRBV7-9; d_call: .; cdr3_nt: TGTGCCAGCAGCCAGGTAGCGGCTAGCTCCTACAATGAGCGGTTCTTC; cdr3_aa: CASSQVAASSYNERFF
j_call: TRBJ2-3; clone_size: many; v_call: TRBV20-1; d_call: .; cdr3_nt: TGCAGTGCTAGGCCTGGCCCCCGCACAGATACGCAGTATTTT; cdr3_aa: CSARPGPRTDTQYF
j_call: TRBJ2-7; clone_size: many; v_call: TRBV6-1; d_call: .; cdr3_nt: TGTGCCACCCGAGGGGGAGCGGGCAGTCACTACGAGCAGTACTTC; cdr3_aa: CATRGGAGSHYEQYF
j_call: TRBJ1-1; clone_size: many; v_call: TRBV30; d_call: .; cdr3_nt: TGTGCCTGGAGTGTAAGCAGTGAAGCTTTCTTT; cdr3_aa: CAWSVSSEAFF